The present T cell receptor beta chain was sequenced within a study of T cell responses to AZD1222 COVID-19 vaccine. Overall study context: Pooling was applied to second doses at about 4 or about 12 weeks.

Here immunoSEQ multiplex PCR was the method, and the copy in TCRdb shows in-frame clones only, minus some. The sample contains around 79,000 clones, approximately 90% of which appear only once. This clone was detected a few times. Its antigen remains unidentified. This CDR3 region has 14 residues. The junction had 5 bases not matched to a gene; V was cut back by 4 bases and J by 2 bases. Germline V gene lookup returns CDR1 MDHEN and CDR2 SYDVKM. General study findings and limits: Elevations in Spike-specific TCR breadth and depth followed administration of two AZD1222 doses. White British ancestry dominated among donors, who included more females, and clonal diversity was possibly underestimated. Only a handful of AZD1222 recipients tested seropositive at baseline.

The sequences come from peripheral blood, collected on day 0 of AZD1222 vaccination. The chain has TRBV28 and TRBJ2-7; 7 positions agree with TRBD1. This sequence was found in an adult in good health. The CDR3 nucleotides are TGTGCCAGCAGTTCAGACAGGGCCCCCTACGAGCAGTACTTC. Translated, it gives CASSSDRAPYEQYF.